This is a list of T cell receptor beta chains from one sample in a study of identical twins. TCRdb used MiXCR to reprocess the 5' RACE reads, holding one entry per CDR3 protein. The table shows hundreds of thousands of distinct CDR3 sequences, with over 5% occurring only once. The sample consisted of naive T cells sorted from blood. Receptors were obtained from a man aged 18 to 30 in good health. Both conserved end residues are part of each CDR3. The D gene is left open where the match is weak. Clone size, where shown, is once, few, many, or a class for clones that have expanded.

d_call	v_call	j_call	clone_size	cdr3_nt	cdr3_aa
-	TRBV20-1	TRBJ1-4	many	TGCAGTGCTAACGGAGGTGAAAAACTGTTTTTT	CSANGGEKLFF
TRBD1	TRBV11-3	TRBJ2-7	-	TGTGCCAGCAGCCCGGGACAGGGATCCGGCGAGCAGTACTTC	CASSPGQGSGEQYF
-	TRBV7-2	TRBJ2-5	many	TGTGCCAGCAGCTTTAACTTAGGAGGAGAGACCCAGTACTTC	CASSFNLGGETQYF
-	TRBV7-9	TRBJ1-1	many	TGTGCCAGCAGCTCGCCACTGGGAGGCGAAGCTTTCTTT	CASSSPLGGEAFF
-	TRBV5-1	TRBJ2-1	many	TGCGCCAGCAGCTTGGATCCTCCGGGCAGGGAGGATGAGCAGTTCTTC	CASSLDPPGREDEQFF
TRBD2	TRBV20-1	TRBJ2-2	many	TGCAGTGCGGGGGCCCGACTAGCGGGAGGTACCGGGGAGCTGTTTTTT	CSAGARLAGGTGELFF
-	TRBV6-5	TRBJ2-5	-	TGTGCCAGCAGTTCGAAAGAGGCCCAGTACTTC	CASSSKEAQYF
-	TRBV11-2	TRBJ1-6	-	TGTGCCAGCAGCTTAGTAGTGAGAGGAAATTCACCCCTCCACTTT	CASSLVVRGNSPLHF
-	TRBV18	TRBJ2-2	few	TGTGCCAGCTCACCACTACCGGGACTCGGGCCTAACCGGGAGCTGTTTTTT	CASSPLPGLGPNRELFF
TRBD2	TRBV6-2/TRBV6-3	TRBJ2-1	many	TGTGCCAGCAGTTATCAGCGGGAGGTCTACAATGAGCAGTTCTTC	CASSYQREVYNEQFF
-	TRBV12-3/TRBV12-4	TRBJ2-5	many	TGTGCCAGCAGTTCCTACAGGGACCAAGAGACCCAGTACTTC	CASSSYRDQETQYF
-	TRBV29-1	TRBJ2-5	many	TGCAGCGTTCGTCTAGTGATTTTGAAGACCCAGTACTTC	CSVRLVILKTQYF
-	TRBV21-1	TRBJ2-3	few	TGTGCCAGCAGCAAAGGGCATCTCGGGGCAGATACGCAGTATTTT	CASSKGHLGADTQYF
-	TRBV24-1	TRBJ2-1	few	TGTGCCACCAGTGATTTGGGGAACAGGAGGTTGGATGAGCAGTTCTTC	CATSDLGNRRLDEQFF
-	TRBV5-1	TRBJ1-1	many	TGCGCCAGCAGCTTGGCACTGAACACTGAAGCTTTCTTT	CASSLALNTEAFF
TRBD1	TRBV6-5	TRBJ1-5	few	TGTGCCACCGGACAGGGTGATCAGCCCCAGCATTTT	CATGQGDQPQHF
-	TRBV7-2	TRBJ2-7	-	TGTGCCAGCAGCTTAGAACCAGGGAGGAGCTCCTACGAGCAGTACTTC	CASSLEPGRSSYEQYF
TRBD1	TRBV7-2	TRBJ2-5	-	TGTGCCAGCAGCCAATCCGGGACAGATCAAGAGACCCAGTACTTC	CASSQSGTDQETQYF
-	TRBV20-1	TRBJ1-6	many	TGCAGTGCTCCCCCGGGACGGAGCTATAATTCACCCCTCCACTTT	CSAPPGRSYNSPLHF
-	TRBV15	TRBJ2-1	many	TGTGCCACCAGCAGAGAGCGGCTCCCCAGGGGCAATGAGCAGTTCTTC	CATSRERLPRGNEQFF
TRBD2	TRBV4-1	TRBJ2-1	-	TGCGCCAGCAGCCAAGTTGCTAGCGGGAGGGCCGGGAACAATGAGCAGTTCTTC	CASSQVASGRAGNNEQFF
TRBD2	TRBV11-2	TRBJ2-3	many	TGTGCCAGCAGCTACCGACTAGCGGGGCTAGATACGCAGTATTTT	CASSYRLAGLDTQYF
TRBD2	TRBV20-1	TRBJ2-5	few	TGCAGTGCTGAGAGACTAGCGGAAGAGACCCAGTACTTC	CSAERLAEETQYF
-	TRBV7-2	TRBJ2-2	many	TGTGCCAGCAGCACTAGATCCACCGGGGAGCTGTTTTTT	CASSTRSTGELFF
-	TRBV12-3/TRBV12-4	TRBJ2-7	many	TGTGCCAGCAGAGTGGGGACGGGAGAGCAGTACTTC	CASRVGTGEQYF
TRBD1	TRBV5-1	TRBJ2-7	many	TGCGCCAGCAGCTTCACAGGGGAACTGTACGAGCAGTACTTC	CASSFTGELYEQYF
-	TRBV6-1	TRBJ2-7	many	TGTGCCAGCATATTAGGGGGCTCCTACGAGCAGTACTTC	CASILGGSYEQYF
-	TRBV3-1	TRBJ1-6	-	TGTGCCAGCAGCTTGTCGGCGATCAATTCACCCCTCCACTTT	CASSLSAINSPLHF
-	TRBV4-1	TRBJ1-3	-	TGCGCCAGCAGCCAAGATCGGGGGGACTCTGGAAACACCATATATTTT	CASSQDRGDSGNTIYF
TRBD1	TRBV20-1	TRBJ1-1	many	TGCAGTGCTGCACAGGGGGCGCGAGCTGAAGCTTTCTTT	CSAAQGARAEAFF
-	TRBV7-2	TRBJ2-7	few	TGTGCCAGCAGCTTAGTGGGCAGGCTAAGCTCCTACGAGCAGTACTTC	CASSLVGRLSSYEQYF
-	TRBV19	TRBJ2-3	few	TGTGCCAGTAGTATAGATCGACTTACCCTGCCCACAGATACGCAGTATTTT	CASSIDRLTLPTDTQYF
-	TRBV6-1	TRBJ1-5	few	TGTGCCAGCAGTCCTAATTCTGGGGTAGGCCAGCCCCAGCATTTT	CASSPNSGVGQPQHF
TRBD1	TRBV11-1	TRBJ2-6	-	TGTGCCAGCAGCTTCCGACAGGGTGCTCTGGCTGGGGCCAACGTCCTGACTTTC	CASSFRQGALAGANVLTF
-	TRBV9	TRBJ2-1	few	TGTGCCAGCAGCGGGAACTCGGACGTCGGTGAGCAGTTCTTC	CASSGNSDVGEQFF
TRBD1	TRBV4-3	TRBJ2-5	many	TGCGCCAGCTCCCAAACAGGGGAAGAGACCCAGTACTTC	CASSQTGEETQYF
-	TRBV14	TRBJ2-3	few	TGTGCCAGCAGCCAAGAGAGTGGAGATACGCAGTATTTT	CASSQESGDTQYF
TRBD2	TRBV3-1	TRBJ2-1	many	TGTGCCAGCAGCCCGCGGGAGCTCTACAATGAGCAGTTCTTC	CASSPRELYNEQFF
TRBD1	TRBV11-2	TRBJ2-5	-	TGTGCCAGCAGCGCCGACAGGGCTGGCGAGACCCAGTACTTC	CASSADRAGETQYF
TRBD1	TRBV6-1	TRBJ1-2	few	TGTGCCAGCAGTCGACAGGGGTTCTATGGCTACACCTTC	CASSRQGFYGYTF
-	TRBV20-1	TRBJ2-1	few	TGCAGTGCTAGAGTTGAGGCCCTCCTCTCCTACAATGAGCAGTTCTTC	CSARVEALLSYNEQFF
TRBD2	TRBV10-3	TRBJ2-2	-	TGTGCCATCAGCCCTAGCGGGAGAACGGCCGGGGAGCTGTTTTTT	CAISPSGRTAGELFF
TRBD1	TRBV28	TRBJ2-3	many	TGTGCCAGCTATCTGGGACAGGCGTTCACAGATACGCAGTATTTT	CASYLGQAFTDTQYF